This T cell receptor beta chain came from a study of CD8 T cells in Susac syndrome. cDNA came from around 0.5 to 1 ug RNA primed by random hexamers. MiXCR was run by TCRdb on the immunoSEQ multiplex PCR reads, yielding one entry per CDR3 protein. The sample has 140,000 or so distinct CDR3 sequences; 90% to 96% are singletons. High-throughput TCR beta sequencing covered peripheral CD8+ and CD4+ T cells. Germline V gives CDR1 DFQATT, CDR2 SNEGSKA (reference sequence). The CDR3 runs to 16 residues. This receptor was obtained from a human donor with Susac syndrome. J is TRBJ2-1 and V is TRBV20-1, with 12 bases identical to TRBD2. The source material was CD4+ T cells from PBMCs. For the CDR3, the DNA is TGCAGCATTCTAGCGGGAGGGCCGGGGGCGTACAATGAGCAGTTCTTC. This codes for CSILAGGPGAYNEQFF.